Shown below are 25 T cell receptor beta chains from a single sample sequenced in a study of cytomegalovirus exposure and HLA in healthy donors. PCR employed 60 Vbeta and 13 Jbeta primers. The method was immunoSEQ multiplex PCR; TCRdb's version includes in-frame clones alone and lacks a portion of them. The sample has around 160,000 clones; 79% are singletons. Sequenced input: PBMCs. The receptor source for this set is a middle-aged woman in good health and CMV-seropositive.

This rearrangement joins TRBV5-1 to TRBJ2-7; tentatively, D is TRBD2 (5 bases). Germline CDR1 SGHRS, CDR2 YFSETQ. The CDR3 has 15 amino acids. With 4 bases removed from V and 2 bases from J, the gap between germline ends came to 16 bases. The CDR3 bases are TGCGCCAGCAGCCGGCGGGTCGATGGTCCCTACGAGCAGTACTTC. Its translation: CASSRRVDGPYEQYF.

This chain joins TRBV2 and TRBJ2-3; the match to TRBD1 covers 7 bases. The CDR3 runs to 15 residues. V dropped 6 bases and J dropped 0; count of bases not matched to a gene: 6. Per the germline V gene, CDR1 is SNHLY and CDR2 is FYNNEI. The CDR3 DNA reads TGTGCCAGCAGATCACAGGGGTCTAGCACAGATACGCAGTATTTT. It codes for CASRSQGSSTDTQYF. The entire variable domain, with the rest obtained from reference TRBV2 and TRBJ2-3, is as follows: EPEVTQTPSHQVTQMGQEVILRCVPISNHLYFYWYRQILGQKVEFLVSFYNNEISEKSEIFDDQFSVERPDGSNFTLKIRSTKLEDSAMYFCASRSQGSSTDTQYFGPGTRLTVL.

The chain links TRBV2 to TRBJ2-5, with a possible D match to TRBD2 (6 bases). CDR3 length: 17 residues. Germline V gene lookup returns CDR1 SNHLY and CDR2 FYNNEI. The V end lost 8 bases, the J end lost 3 bases, and 25 bases lay between the germline ends. This CDR3 is CASCSLGEPQREETQYF. The CDR3 DNA sequence: TGTGCCAGCTGTTCCCTCGGGGAGCCGCAGCGGGAAGAGACCCAGTACTTC.

The chain links TRBV7-3 to TRBJ2-1, with no clear D. The CDR3 extends over 13 amino acids. V was pared by 2 bases and J by 10 bases, with 12 bases between. Germline V gene lookup returns CDR1 SGHTA and CDR2 FQGTGA. CDR3 nucleotide sequence: TGTGCCAGCAGCTTAGGCCACATTGGCGAGCAGTTCTTC. It yields the protein CASSLGHIGEQFF. Full variable domain (outside the CDR3, taken from reference TRBV7-3 and TRBJ2-1): GAGVSQTPSNKVTEKGKYVELRCDPISGHTALYWYRQSLGQGPEFLIYFQGTGAADDSGLPNDRFFAVRPEGSVSTLKIQRTERGDSAVYLCASSLGHIGEQFFGPGTRLTVL.

This chain uses TRBV19 with TRBJ1-6; possibly TRBD1 for D (6 bases). The CDR3 covers 14 residues. Trimming removed 7 bases at V and 3 bases at J, with 10 bases between. Germline CDR1 and CDR2: LNHDA and SQIVND (reference sequence). The CDR3 loop is CASTSTGYNSPLHF. The CDR3 nucleotides read TGTGCCAGTACCTCGACAGGCTATAATTCACCCCTCCACTTT. The full variable domain, its missing parts supplied by reference TRBV19 and TRBJ1-6, is DGGITQSPKYLFRKEGQNVTLSCEQNLNHDAMYWYRQDPGQGLRLIYYSQIVNDFQKGDIAEGYSVSREKKESFPLTVTSAQKNPTAFYLCASTSTGYNSPLHFGNGTRLTVT.

The chain's CDR3 is CASSLAPSGGAGELFF. The CDR3 DNA reads as TGCGCCAGCAGCTTGGCTCCTAGCGGGGGGGCCGGGGAGCTGTTTTTT. V is TRBV5-1 and J is TRBJ2-2; 12 bases are shared with TRBD2. Losses at the gene ends were 0 bases for V and 6 bases for J; bases not matched to a gene: 3. Germline V gene sequence: CDR1 SGHRS, CDR2 YFSETQ. The CDR3 is 16 amino acids. Full variable domain (missing parts from reference TRBV5-1 and TRBJ2-2): KAGVTQTPRYLIKTRGQQVTLSCSPISGHRSVSWYQQTPGQGLQFLFEYFSETQRNKGNFPGRFSGRQFSNSRSEMNVSTLELGDSALYLCASSLAPSGGAGELFFGEGSRLTVL.

The chain employs TRBV13 and TRBJ1-2; 7 nucleotides match TRBD1. V shed 5 bases, J shed 5 bases, and the junction held 14 bases outside the gene matches. Germline V gene data show CDR1 as PRHDT and CDR2 as FYEKMQ (reference sequence). The CDR3 covers 16 residues. The CDR3, as DNA: TGTGCCAGCAGCCTTCCCGGGACAGTCAAGTATTATGGCTACACCTTC. Protein sequence: CASSLPGTVKYYGYTF.

The CDR3 nucleotides read TGTGCCAGCGGCAGAAACACCGGGGAGCTGTTTTTT. Its protein product is CASGRNTGELFF. The chain recombines TRBV7-7 with TRBJ2-2; D uncertain. CDR1 SSHAT and CDR2 FNYEAQ come from the germline V gene (reference sequence). The V end was cut by 8 bases, the J end by 2 bases, with 6 bases between. The CDR3 sequence is 12 residues long.

The genes are TRBV2 and TRBJ1-4; 9 nucleotides agree with TRBD1. Germline assignment: CDR1 SNHLY and CDR2 FYNNEI. J lost 8 bases, V lost 6 bases, and 4 bases had no gene match. The CDR3 totals 13 residues. The CDR3 sequence: CASRQGAWEKLFF. The CDR3 DNA reads as TGTGCCAGCAGACAGGGGGCTTGGGAAAAACTGTTTTTT.

This chain joins TRBV9 and TRBJ1-6; TRBD1 agrees at 8 bases. V was pared by 0 bases and J by 13 bases, with 9 bases of the junction left unmatched. The CDR3 extends over 15 amino acids. Germline CDR1 reads SGDLS; CDR2 reads YYNGEE. The CDR3 region is CASSVGDRGSTPLHF. In DNA, the CDR3 is TGTGCCAGCAGCGTAGGAGACAGGGGCTCAACTCCCCTCCACTTT. Full variable domain (rest looked up from reference TRBV9 and TRBJ1-6): DSGVTQTPKHLITATGQRVTLRCSPRSGDLSVYWYQQSLDQGLQFLIQYYNGEERAKGNILERFSAQQFPDLHSELNLSSLELGDSALYFCASSVGDRGSTPLHFGNGTRLTVT.

The rearrangement joins TRBV6-1 to TRBJ1-1; D perhaps matches TRBD1 (5 bases). The length of the CDR3 is 13 residues. Germline CDR1 is MNHNS and CDR2 is SASEGT. Trimming stripped 7 bases from V and 1 base from J, with 10 bases between. The CDR3 DNA follows: TGTGCCAGCATGGCAGGACAGAACACTGAAGCTTTCTTT. Its protein product is CASMAGQNTEAFF.

This chain connects TRBV4-2 to TRBJ2-5; tentatively, D is TRBD2 (5 bases). CDR1 and CDR2 (germline): LGHNA, YNFKEQ. This CDR3 region has 12 residues. Deletions cut 1 base from V and 5 bases from J, with 5 bases between. The CDR3 DNA follows: TGTGCCAGCAGCCAAGTAGCGGAGACCCAGTACTTC. This gives the protein CASSQVAETQYF.

This clone was recorded only once. This chain's CDR3 is CASSTGTGDTDTQYF. The CDR3 DNA follows: TGTGCCAGCTCAACGGGGACAGGGGACACAGATACGCAGTATTTT. The chain couples TRBV18 to TRBJ2-3; 10 nucleotides line up with TRBD1. V shed 5 bases, J shed 2 bases, and the junction held 4 bases outside the gene matches. There are 15 residues in the CDR3. CDR1 KGHSH and CDR2 LQKENI come from the germline V gene.

This clone was found a few times. J is TRBJ1-1 and V is TRBV28; TRBD1 is a possible D gene (5 bases). Per the germline V gene, CDR1 is MDHEN and CDR2 is SYDVKM. V was trimmed by 7 bases and J by 2 bases, leaving 11 bases between them. The CDR3 loop spans 13 amino acids. The CDR3 spells CASIGQGNTEAFF. CDR3 nucleotides: TGTGCCAGCATTGGCCAGGGAAACACTGAAGCTTTCTTT.

J is TRBJ2-2 and V is TRBV6-1; 9 bases agree with TRBD2. J was trimmed by 6 bases and V by 1 base; bases with no gene match: 6. The CDR3 consists of 16 residues. Germline values: CDR1 MNHNS, CDR2 SASEGT. The CDR3 reads CASSEEVTSGAGELFF. The DNA for the CDR3 is TGTGCCAGCAGTGAAGAAGTGACTAGCGGTGCCGGGGAGCTGTTTTTT.

This clone was counted only a few times. The rearrangement uses TRBV2 and TRBJ1-1; tentatively, D is TRBD1 (5 bases). V shed 6 bases and J shed 4 bases, with 15 bases lying between them. Germline values: CDR1 SNHLY, CDR2 FYNNEI. CDR3 length equals 14 residues. The CDR3 protein is CASRIGRVGTEAFF. Here the CDR3 DNA reads TGTGCCAGCAGGATAGGCAGGGTAGGCACTGAAGCTTTCTTT. Complete variable domain (other parts from reference TRBV2 and TRBJ1-1): EPEVTQTPSHQVTQMGQEVILRCVPISNHLYFYWYRQILGQKVEFLVSFYNNEISEKSEIFDDQFSVERPDGSNFTLKIRSTKLEDSAMYFCASRIGRVGTEAFFGQGTRLTVV.

This clone turned up a few times. V usage is TRBV5-1 and J usage is TRBJ2-5; D is possibly TRBD1 (5 bases). This CDR3 has 15 amino acids. With 0 bases removed from V and 5 bases from J, the gap between germline ends came to 14 bases. CDR1 and CDR2 from the germline V gene are SGHRS and YFSETQ. CDR3 loop: CASSLAPGSRETQYF. CDR3 nucleotides: TGCGCCAGCAGCTTGGCCCCAGGGTCCCGGGAGACCCAGTACTTC. The full variable domain, its missing parts supplied by reference TRBV5-1 and TRBJ2-5, is KAGVTQTPRYLIKTRGQQVTLSCSPISGHRSVSWYQQTPGQGLQFLFEYFSETQRNKGNFPGRFSGRQFSNSRSEMNVSTLELGDSALYLCASSLAPGSRETQYFGPGTRLLVL.

The rearrangement joins TRBV19 to TRBJ2-1, with D tentatively TRBD2 (5 bases). The germline gives CDR1 LNHDA, CDR2 SQIVND (reference sequence). V was pared by 4 bases and J by 4 bases, with 17 bases between. This CDR3 is built from 16 residues. This CDR3 reads CASSKGARGRYNEQFF. The CDR3 nucleotides read TGTGCCAGTAGTAAGGGTGCCCGGGGTCGGTACAATGAGCAGTTCTTC. Filled out from reference TRBV19 and TRBJ2-1, the complete variable domain reads DGGITQSPKYLFRKEGQNVTLSCEQNLNHDAMYWYRQDPGQGLRLIYYSQIVNDFQKGDIAEGYSVSREKKESFPLTVTSAQKNPTAFYLCASSKGARGRYNEQFFGPGTRLTVL.

This rearrangement joins TRBV6-6 to TRBJ2-3, with a possible D match to TRBD1 (5 bases). There are 12 residues in the CDR3. The V gene lost 6 bases and the J gene lost 3 bases, with 7 bases spanning the gap. The V gene's germline CDR1 is MNHNY and CDR2 SVGAGI (reference sequence). The CDR3 nucleotides are TGTGCCAGCAGAGGGGAAACAGATACGCAGTATTTT. Translating gives CASRGETDTQYF.

The gene calls are TRBV7-9 and TRBJ1-6, with D uncertain. This CDR3 is built from 14 residues. Trimming pared 3 bases from V and 7 bases from J, leaving 10 bases between. Germline CDR1 is SEHNR and CDR2 is FQNEAQ (reference sequence). The CDR3 loop is CASSFPGLNSPLHF. The CDR3 nucleotides are TGTGCCAGCAGCTTCCCGGGTCTGAATTCACCCCTCCACTTT.

The chain is built from TRBV29-1 and TRBJ1-1; 7 bases align to TRBD1. V dropped 4 bases and J dropped 6; count of bases not matched to a gene: 11. Germline V gene lookup returns CDR1 SQVTM and CDR2 ANQGSEA. The CDR3 has 14 amino acids. CDR3 residues: CSVAQGRGKSEAFF. The CDR3 nucleotides are TGCAGCGTTGCACAGGGGCGCGGGAAGTCTGAAGCTTTCTTT.

The genes are TRBV5-6 and TRBJ2-7; D is undetermined. Germline-derived CDR1 and CDR2 are SGHDT and YYEEEE. The CDR3 has 13 residues. Trimming took off 4 bases at V and 3 bases at J, with 11 bases between the two ends. The CDR3 bases are TGTGCCAGCAGCGGAGACGTGAACTACGAGCAGTACTTC. Its translation: CASSGDVNYEQYF.

The table lists this clone with a few counts. The chain joins TRBV15 to TRBJ2-7, with D tentatively TRBD2 (7 bases). The V gene's germline CDR1 is LNHNV and CDR2 YYDKDF (reference sequence). V shed 0 bases and J shed 7 bases, with 19 bases lying between them. The CDR3 totals 16 residues. Written as DNA, the CDR3 is TGTGCCACCAGCAGAGATCTGGCGGGGGCCGGGCGGGAGCAGTACTTC. Translated: CATSRDLAGAGREQYF.

The gene calls are TRBV7-9 and TRBJ2-7, with 10 positions matching TRBD1. The ends lost 5 bases at V and 7 bases at J; junction bases unmatched: 11. The CDR3 is made up of 15 amino acids. Germline V gives CDR1 SEHNR, CDR2 FQNEAQ (reference sequence). The CDR3 DNA reads TGTGCCAGCAGCCCGCGTCCCGGGACAGGGGCAGAGCAGTACTTC. Protein: CASSPRPGTGAEQYF. Filled out from reference TRBV7-9 and TRBJ2-7, the complete variable domain reads DTGVSQNPRHKITKRGQNVTFRCDPISEHNRLYWYRQTLGQGPEFLTYFQNEAQLEKSRLLSDRFSAERPKGSFSTLEIQRTEQGDSAMYLCASSPRPGTGAEQYFGPGTRLTVT.

The V gene is TRBV4-1, the J gene TRBJ1-3, with D perhaps TRBD1 (5 bases). The germline CDR1 and CDR2 sequences are MGHRA and YSYEKL. The ends were cut back, 0 bases at V and 1 base at J, with 10 bases in the middle. The length of the CDR3 is 16 residues. The CDR3 protein is CASSQDMAGSGNTIYF. Here the CDR3 DNA reads TGCGCCAGCAGCCAAGATATGGCAGGGTCTGGAAACACCATATATTTT.